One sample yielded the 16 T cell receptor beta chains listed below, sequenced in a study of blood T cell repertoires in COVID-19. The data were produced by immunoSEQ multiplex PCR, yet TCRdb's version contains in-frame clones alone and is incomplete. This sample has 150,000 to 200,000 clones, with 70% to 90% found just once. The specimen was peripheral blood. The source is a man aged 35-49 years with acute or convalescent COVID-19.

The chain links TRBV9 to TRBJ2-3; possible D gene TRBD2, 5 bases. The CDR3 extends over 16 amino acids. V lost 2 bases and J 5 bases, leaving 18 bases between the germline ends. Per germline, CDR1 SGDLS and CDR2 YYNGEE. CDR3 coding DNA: TGTGCCAGCAGCGTTGCTCCGGGATTTTTTTTAGATACGCAGTATTTT. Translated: CASSVAPGFFLDTQYF.

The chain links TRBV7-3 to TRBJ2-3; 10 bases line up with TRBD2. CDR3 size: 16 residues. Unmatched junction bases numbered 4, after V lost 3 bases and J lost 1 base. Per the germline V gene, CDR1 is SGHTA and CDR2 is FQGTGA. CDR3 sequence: CASSLELAGGTDTQYF. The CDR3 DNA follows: TGTGCCAGCAGCTTGGAGCTAGCGGGAGGCACAGATACGCAGTATTTT.

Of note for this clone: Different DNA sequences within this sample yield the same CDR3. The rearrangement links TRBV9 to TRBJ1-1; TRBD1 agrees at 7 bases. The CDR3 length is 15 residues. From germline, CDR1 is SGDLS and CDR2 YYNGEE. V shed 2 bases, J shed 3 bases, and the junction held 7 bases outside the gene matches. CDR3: CASSVEAGGYTEAFF. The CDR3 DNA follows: TGTGCCAGCAGCGTGGAGGCAGGGGGGTACACTGAAGCTTTCTTT.

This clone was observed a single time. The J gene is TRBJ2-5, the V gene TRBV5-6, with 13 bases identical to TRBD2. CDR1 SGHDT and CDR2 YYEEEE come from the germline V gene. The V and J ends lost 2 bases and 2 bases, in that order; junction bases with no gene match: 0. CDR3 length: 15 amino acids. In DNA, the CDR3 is TGTGCCAGCAGCTTACTAGCGGGGGGGCAAGAGACCCAGTACTTC. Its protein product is CASSLLAGGQETQYF.

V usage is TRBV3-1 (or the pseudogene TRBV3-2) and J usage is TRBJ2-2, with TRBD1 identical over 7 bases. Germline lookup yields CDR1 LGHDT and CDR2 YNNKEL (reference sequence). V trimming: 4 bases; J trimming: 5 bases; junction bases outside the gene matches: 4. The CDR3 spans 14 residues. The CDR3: CASSLRQGTGELFF. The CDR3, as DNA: TGTGCCAGCAGCCTGCGACAGGGAACCGGGGAGCTGTTTTTT.

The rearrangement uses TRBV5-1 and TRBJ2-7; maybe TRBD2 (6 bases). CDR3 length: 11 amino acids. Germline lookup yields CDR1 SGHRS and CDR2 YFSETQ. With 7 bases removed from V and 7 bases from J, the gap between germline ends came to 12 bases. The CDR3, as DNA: TGCGCCAGCTCTGGAGGGAGAGAGCAGTACTTC. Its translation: CASSGGREQYF.

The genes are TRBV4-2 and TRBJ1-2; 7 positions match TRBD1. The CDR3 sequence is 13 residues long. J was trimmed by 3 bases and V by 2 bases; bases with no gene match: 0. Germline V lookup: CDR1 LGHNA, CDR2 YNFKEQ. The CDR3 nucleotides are TGTGCCAGCAGCCAAACAGGGGACTATGGCTACACCTTC. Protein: CASSQTGDYGYTF.

As DNA, the CDR3 is TGTGCCAGCAGCTTAATCGGGACACCGAGGACTGAAGCTTTCTTT. Its translation is CASSLIGTPRTEAFF. The chain combines TRBV11-2 with TRBJ1-1, with D perhaps matching TRBD1 (6 bases). V was pared by 2 bases and J by 5 bases, with 15 bases between. The germline CDR1 and CDR2 sequences are SGHAT and FQNNGV. The CDR3 extends over 15 amino acids.

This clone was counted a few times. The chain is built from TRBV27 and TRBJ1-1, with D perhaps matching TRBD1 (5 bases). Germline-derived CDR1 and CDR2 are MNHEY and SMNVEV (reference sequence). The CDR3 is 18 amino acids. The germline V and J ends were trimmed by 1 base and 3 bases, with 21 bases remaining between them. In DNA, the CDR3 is TGTGCCAGCAGTTTATACCCCCTAGGGCAGGGCGGATACACTGAAGCTTTCTTT. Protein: CASSLYPLGQGGYTEAFF.

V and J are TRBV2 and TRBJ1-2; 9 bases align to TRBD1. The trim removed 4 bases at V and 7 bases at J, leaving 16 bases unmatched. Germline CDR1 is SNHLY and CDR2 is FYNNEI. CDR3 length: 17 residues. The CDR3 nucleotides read TGTGCCAGCAGTGGAGGGACAGGGTTTAACTTCGGCTTTGGCTACACCTTC. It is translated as CASSGGTGFNFGFGYTF.

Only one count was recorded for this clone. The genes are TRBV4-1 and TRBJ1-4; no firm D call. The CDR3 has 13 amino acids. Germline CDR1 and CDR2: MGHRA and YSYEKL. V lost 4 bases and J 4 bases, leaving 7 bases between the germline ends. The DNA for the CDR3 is TGCGCCAGCAGCCCCAGTTATAATGAAAAACTGTTTTTT. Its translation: CASSPSYNEKLFF.

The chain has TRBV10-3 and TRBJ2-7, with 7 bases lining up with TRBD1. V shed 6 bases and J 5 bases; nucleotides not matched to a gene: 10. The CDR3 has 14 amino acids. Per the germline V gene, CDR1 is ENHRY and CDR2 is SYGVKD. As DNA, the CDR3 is TGTGCCATCAGCTTTGTAGGGGGCGAGAACGAGCAGTACTTC. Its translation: CAISFVGGENEQYF.

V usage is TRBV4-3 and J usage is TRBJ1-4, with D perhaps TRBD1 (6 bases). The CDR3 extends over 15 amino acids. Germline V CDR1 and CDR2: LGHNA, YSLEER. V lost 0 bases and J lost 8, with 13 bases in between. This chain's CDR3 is CASSQDQGRGEKLFF. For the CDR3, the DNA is TGCGCCAGCAGCCAAGATCAGGGGAGGGGCGAAAAACTGTTTTTT.

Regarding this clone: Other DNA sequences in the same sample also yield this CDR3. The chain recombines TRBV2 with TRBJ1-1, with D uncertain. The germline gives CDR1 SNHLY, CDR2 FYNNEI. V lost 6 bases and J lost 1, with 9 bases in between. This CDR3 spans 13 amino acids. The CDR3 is CASSERGNTEAFF. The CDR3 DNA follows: TGTGCCAGCAGCGAACGAGGGAACACTGAAGCTTTCTTT.

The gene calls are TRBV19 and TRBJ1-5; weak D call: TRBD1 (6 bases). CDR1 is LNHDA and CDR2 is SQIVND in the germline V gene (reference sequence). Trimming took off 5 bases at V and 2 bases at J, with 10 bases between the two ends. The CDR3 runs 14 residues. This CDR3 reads CASSVQGGNQPQHF. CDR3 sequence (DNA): TGTGCCAGTAGTGTACAGGGAGGCAATCAGCCCCAGCATTTT.

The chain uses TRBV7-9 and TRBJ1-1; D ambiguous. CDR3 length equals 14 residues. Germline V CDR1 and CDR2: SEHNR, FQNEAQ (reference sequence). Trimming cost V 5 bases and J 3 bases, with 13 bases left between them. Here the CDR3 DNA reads TGTGCCAGCAGCCTCGGTTTGGACTACACTGAAGCTTTCTTT. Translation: CASSLGLDYTEAFF.